Listed here are 13 T cell receptor beta chains from one sample, sequenced in a study of blood T cells in healthy people across ages. A second about 7 to 11 cycle PCR used barcoded and J-beta primers. TCRdb reprocessed the 5' RACE reads via MiXCR and lists one record per CDR3 protein. Of approximately 1,000,000 distinct CDR3 sequences in the sample, approximately 38% were seen once. Sequencing was done on a sample of blood. The source is a man aged 18 to 35 in good health.

As regards this clonotype: A much larger clone sits a single nucleotide away, making a read error possible. The chain couples TRBV4-3 to TRBJ1-2; D gene unclear. The CDR3 consists of 15 residues. The V gene's germline CDR1 is LGHNA and CDR2 YSLEER. Here the CDR3 DNA reads TGCGCCGGCAGCCTCCTCGGCGAGAGAAACTATGGCTACACCTTC. This sequence encodes CAGSLLGERNYGYTF.

This clonotype was counted between two and nine times. Just one base apart from a much larger clone, this may be a read error. This rearrangement joins TRBV12-3 or TRBV12-4 to TRBJ1-2; D gene unclear. V gave up 5 bases and J gave up 3 bases, with 13 bases separating them. CDR3 size: 14 residues. CDR3 loop: CASSVNGAYYGYTF. For the CDR3, the DNA is TGTGCCAGCAGTGTGAACGGCGCCTACTATGGCTACACCTTC.

The chain links TRBV20-1 to TRBJ1-1, with TRBD1 as a possible D gene (6 bases). This CDR3 is built from 14 residues. The germline CDR1 and CDR2 sequences are DFQATT and SNEGSKA (reference sequence). Trimming stripped 7 bases from V and 1 base from J, with 16 bases between. In nucleotides, the CDR3 is TGCAGTGTAGTGTTGGGGGCCTCGAACACTGAAGCTTTCTTT. Translation gives CSVVLGASNTEAFF.

V usage is TRBV10-3 and J usage is TRBJ1-1, with 9 bases aligning to TRBD1. Germline trimming cut 4 bases from V and 5 bases from J; bases unmatched to any gene: 2. This CDR3 comprises 13 residues. Germline lookup yields CDR1 ENHRY and CDR2 SYGVKD. CDR3 sequence (DNA): TGTGCCATCAGTGGGACAGGGGAAACTGAAGCTTTCTTT. The encoded protein is CAISGTGETEAFF.

The rearrangement uses TRBV7-9 and TRBJ2-1, with D unclear. Germline-derived CDR1 and CDR2 are SEHNR and FQNEAQ (reference sequence). CDR3 size: 13 residues. V was clipped by 5 bases and J by 5 bases, with 10 bases between them. The CDR3 loop is CASSQRWDNEQFF. The DNA of the CDR3 is TGTGCCAGCAGCCAAAGGTGGGACAATGAGCAGTTCTTC.

This clonotype has more than one count but fewer than ten. This sequence joins TRBV4-3 and TRBJ1-4, with D unclear. Deletions cut 1 base from V and 11 bases from J, with 8 bases between. This CDR3 region has 12 residues. Looked up from germline, CDR1 is LGHNA and CDR2 is YSLEER. DNA of the CDR3: TGCGCCAGCAGCCAAGGCCTCACGAAACTGTTTTTT. Translating gives CASSQGLTKLFF.

This clonotype appeared a few times. The rearrangement links TRBV30 to TRBJ2-7; D is unresolved. The DNA end lines up better with TRBJ2-5; the J call may be wrong. CDR1 and CDR2 from the germline V gene are GTSNPN and SVGIG (reference sequence). This CDR3 spans 12 amino acids. CDR3 nucleotide sequence: TGTGCCTGGAGTGCAAGATCCGAGACCCAGTACTTC. Translated: CAWSARSETQYF.

This chain joins TRBV6-5 and TRBJ1-2; D unresolved. Germline V CDR1 and CDR2: MNHEY, SVGAGI. Trimming left V 5 bases short and J 5 bases short, with 9 bases between. The CDR3 contains 12 residues. CDR3 sequence (DNA): TGTGCCAGCAGTACCACCCCATATGGCTACACCTTC. Amino acid sequence: CASSTTPYGYTF.

There are many counts of this clonotype. This chain links TRBV6-2 or TRBV6-3 with TRBJ2-1; D unresolved. Trimming left V 7 bases short and J 2 bases short, with 9 bases between. Looked up from germline, CDR1 is MNHEY and CDR2 is SVGEGT. The CDR3 is 13 amino acids. CDR3 sequence (DNA): TGTGCCAGCACCCTAGGGACCTACAATGAGCAGTTCTTC. This sequence encodes CASTLGTYNEQFF.

This clonotype was seen repeatedly, ten times or more. The V call is TRBV29-1, the J call TRBJ1-2; D unclear. The CDR3 totals 10 residues. Germline CDR1 is SQVTM and CDR2 is ANQGSEA. V was pared by 4 bases and J by 6 bases, with 6 bases between. The CDR3 reads CSVAGNGYTF. CDR3 DNA sequence: TGCAGCGTTGCCGGGAATGGCTACACCTTC.

This clonotype was counted a few times. The chain links TRBV4-1 to TRBJ1-1; D not certain. V was shortened by 4 bases and J by 1 base, with 10 bases between the two germline ends. CDR3 length: 14 amino acids. From germline, CDR1 is MGHRA and CDR2 YSYEKL. The CDR3 reads CASSRTGSNTEAFF. The CDR3 nucleotides read TGCGCCAGCAGCCGAACCGGATCGAACACTGAAGCTTTCTTT.

V and J are TRBV14 and TRBJ2-5; D is possibly TRBD1 or TRBD2 (5 bases each). V dropped 3 bases and J dropped 1 base, with 12 bases sitting between them. The CDR3 contains 15 residues. The germline V gene has CDR1 SGHDN and CDR2 FVKESK. The CDR3 region has the DNA TGTGCCAGCAGCCATTCCGGGGCCTTCCAAGAGACCCAGTACTTC. Its protein is CASSHSGAFQETQYF.

V is TRBV12-5 and J is TRBJ2-7; 8 nucleotides agree with TRBD2. CDR1 and CDR2 (germline): LGHNT, FRNRAP. There are 13 residues in the CDR3. V lost 10 bases and J lost 3; bases outside the gene matches: 8. The CDR3 bases are TGTGCTATCAAGGGACTAGATCTCTACGAGCAGTACTTC. This encodes CAIKGLDLYEQYF. Full variable domain (remainder filled in from reference TRBV12-5 and TRBJ2-7): DARVTQTPRHKVTEMGQEVTMRCQPILGHNTVFWYRQTMMQGLELLAYFRNRAPLDDSGMPKDRFSAEMPDATLATLKIQPSEPRDSAVYFCAIKGLDLYEQYFGPGTRLTVT.